These 31 T cell receptor beta chains were sequenced from one sample in a study of blood T cell repertoires in COVID-19. The table came from immunoSEQ multiplex PCR; TCRdb's copy has only in-frame clones and leaves some out. The table lists some 110,000 clones, roughly 88% of them singletons. Sequencing was performed on peripheral blood. The receptors stem from a man in his forties or fifties with acute or convalescent COVID-19.

CDR3 sequence: CAWIPLWNRDGYTF. DNA of the CDR3: TGTGCCTGGATCCCGCTTTGGAATCGGGATGGCTACACCTTC. V and J are TRBV30 and TRBJ1-2; D uncertain. Looked up from germline, CDR1 is GTSNPN and CDR2 is SVGIG (reference sequence). Between the trimmed V and J ends, which lost 4 bases and 6 bases, there was a span of 18 bases. The CDR3 is 14 residues long.

The V call is TRBV30, the J call TRBJ1-2; D not certain. The CDR3 totals 13 residues. The V gene lost 8 bases and the J gene lost 3 bases, with 16 bases spanning the gap. Germline assignment: CDR1 GTSNPN and CDR2 SVGIG (reference sequence). In DNA form, the CDR3 reads TGTGCCGGTAAGGAGGAGTTTGACTATGGCTACACCTTC. Encoded protein: CAGKEEFDYGYTF.

The chain uses TRBV4-3 and TRBJ1-2; 7 bases match TRBD1. V was pared by 6 bases and J by 8 bases, with 12 bases of the junction left unmatched. The germline CDR1 and CDR2 sequences are LGHNA and YSLEER. The CDR3 is made up of 14 amino acids. The DNA of the CDR3 is TGCGCCAGCAGTCCCTCCTCGACAGGGAAAGGCTACACCTTC. Translation: CASSPSSTGKGYTF.

V gene TRBV2 combines with J gene TRBJ1-2, with 8 bases fitting TRBD1. CDR3 size: 13 residues. CDR1 SNHLY and CDR2 FYNNEI come from the germline V gene. J was trimmed by 3 bases and V by 5 bases; bases with no gene match: 2. The CDR3 loop is CASSLQGDYGYTF. The CDR3 DNA reads as TGTGCCAGCAGTTTACAGGGGGACTATGGCTACACCTTC.

The chain carries TRBV19 and TRBJ1-2; D ambiguous. The germline CDR1 and CDR2 sequences are LNHDA and SQIVND (reference sequence). V lost 5 bases and J 8 bases, leaving 9 bases between the germline ends. This CDR3 comprises 11 residues. CDR3 sequence reads: CASSEARGYTF. CDR3 bases: TGTGCCAGTAGTGAGGCGAGGGGCTACACCTTC.

The chain couples TRBV18 to TRBJ2-1; 11 bases line up with TRBD2. Germline V lookup: CDR1 KGHSH, CDR2 LQKENI. The CDR3 has 16 amino acids. The V segment lost 4 bases and the J segment 7 bases; nucleotides outside the gene matches: 9. As DNA, the CDR3 is TGTGCCAGCTCACTGTATAGCGGGGGGGCAGTAAATGAGCAGTTCTTC. It translates to CASSLYSGGAVNEQFF. Using reference TRBV18 and TRBJ2-1 for the parts outside the CDR3, the full variable domain is NAGVMQNPRHLVRRRGQEARLRCSPMKGHSHVYWYRQLPEEGLKFMVYLQKENIIDESGMPKERFSAEFPKEGPSILRIQQVVRGDSAAYFCASSLYSGGAVNEQFFGPGTRLTVL.

V is TRBV7-3 and J is TRBJ2-3; TRBD2 matches 7 bases. Germline-derived CDR1 and CDR2 are SGHTA and FQGTGA. This CDR3 spans 14 amino acids. J was trimmed by 3 bases and V by 6 bases; bases with no gene match: 6. The CDR3: CASSAAGGTDTQYF. Here the CDR3 DNA reads TGTGCCAGCAGTGCCGCCGGGGGGACAGATACGCAGTATTTT.

The sample holds many counts of this clone. The V gene is TRBV4-1, the J gene TRBJ1-5, with D possibly matching TRBD1 (6 bases). Germline V gives CDR1 MGHRA, CDR2 YSYEKL. V was trimmed by 0 bases and J by 1 base, leaving 13 bases between them. The CDR3 is 17 residues long. DNA for the CDR3: TGCGCCAGCAGCCAAGATACGAGGGACACGAGCAATCAGCCCCAGCATTTT. Amino acid sequence: CASSQDTRDTSNQPQHF.

The chain is built from TRBV5-1 and TRBJ1-5; unclear D gene. Germline CDR1 reads SGHRS; CDR2 reads YFSETQ. Trimming stripped 2 bases from V and 6 bases from J, with 9 bases between. The CDR3 consists of 13 residues. CDR3 region: CASSLEGAQPQHF. The CDR3 DNA is TGCGCCAGCAGCTTAGAGGGAGCTCAGCCCCAGCATTTT.

The chain uses TRBV15 and TRBJ1-5; tentative D call: TRBD1 (6 bases). V lost 3 bases, J lost 7 bases, and 16 bases lay in between. The CDR3 spans 15 residues. Germline CDR1 is LNHNV and CDR2 is YYDKDF (reference sequence). The CDR3 nucleotides read TGTGCCACCAGCAGGGAAGGACAGTTTTTCCAGCCCCAGCATTTT. This gives the protein CATSREGQFFQPQHF.

The chain carries TRBV15 and TRBJ2-1; 8 nucleotides match TRBD2. Germline V gives CDR1 LNHNV, CDR2 YYDKDF (reference sequence). Trimming removed 2 bases from V and 8 bases from J; junction bases left unmatched: 11. The CDR3 extends over 16 amino acids. This CDR3 is CATSRTLSGSRDEQFF. The CDR3 DNA reads TGTGCCACCAGCAGAACCCTAAGCGGGAGTAGGGATGAGCAGTTCTTC.

This clone has only one observation. The rearrangement joins TRBV6-5 to TRBJ1-1, with TRBD1 as a possible D gene (6 bases). The CDR3 runs 14 residues. Trimming shortened V by 8 bases and J by 2 bases, and 15 bases separated the two germline ends. Germline CDR1 and CDR2: MNHEY and SVGAGI. The CDR3 nucleotides are TGTGCCAGCGGGAGCAGGGGTTTTAACACTGAAGCTTTCTTT. Encoded protein: CASGSRGFNTEAFF.

The chain combines TRBV18 with TRBJ1-5; TRBD1 agrees at 10 bases. Germline CDR1 reads KGHSH; CDR2 reads LQKENI. The V gene end was trimmed by 4 bases and the J gene end by 5 bases; junction bases not matched to a gene: 5. The CDR3 sequence is 15 residues long. In nucleotides, the CDR3 is TGTGCCAGCTCACGAGGACAGGGGGACGATCAGCCCCAGCATTTT. Translated: CASSRGQGDDQPQHF.

The chain combines TRBV11-1 with TRBJ2-2; 10 nucleotides agree with TRBD1. This CDR3 is 15 amino acids long. J lost 7 bases, V lost 5 bases, and 7 bases had no gene match. Germline CDR1 SGHAT, CDR2 FQDESV (reference sequence). The CDR3 bases are TGTGCCAGCAGCCCCCGACAGGGGGCGGGCGGGGAGCTGTTTTTT. It encodes CASSPRQGAGGELFF.

This clone was counted between two and nine times. The chain couples TRBV5-1 to TRBJ1-2; weak D call: TRBD1 (6 bases). The V end was cut by 5 bases, the J end by 2 bases, with 10 bases between. Germline assignment: CDR1 SGHRS and CDR2 YFSETQ. This CDR3 has 13 amino acids. The CDR3 loop reads CASRNQGNYGYTF. CDR3 coding DNA: TGCGCCAGCAGGAATCAGGGGAACTATGGCTACACCTTC.

The rearrangement uses TRBV6-2 or TRBV6-3 and TRBJ2-7, with 8 bases matching TRBD1. CDR1 MNHEY and CDR2 SVGEGT come from the germline V gene. V lost 2 bases to trimming and J lost 2 bases; unmatched junction nucleotides: 11. The CDR3 is 17 residues long. The CDR3 is CASSYPTGTGVAYEQYF. The DNA of the CDR3 is TGTGCCAGCAGTTACCCTACCGGGACAGGAGTTGCCTACGAGCAGTACTTC.

V gene TRBV11-3 combines with J gene TRBJ2-7; no reliable D call. Germline values: CDR1 SGHNT, CDR2 YENEEA. V was pared by 1 base and J by 6 bases, with 7 bases between. The CDR3 is 12 residues long. The CDR3 reads CASSLGYSEQYF. The CDR3 DNA follows: TGTGCCAGCAGCTTAGGGTACAGCGAGCAGTACTTC.

This chain connects TRBV3-1 (or the pseudogene TRBV3-2) to TRBJ1-1, with 8 bases matching TRBD1. CDR3 length: 13 amino acids. Germline CDR1 and CDR2: LGHDT and YNNKEL (reference sequence). Losses at the gene ends were 0 bases for V and 11 bases for J; bases not matched to a gene: 5. CDR3 DNA: TGTGCCAGCAGCCAAGACCGGACAGGGAAGGCTTTCTTT. It is translated as CASSQDRTGKAFF.

The V and J genes are TRBV11-2 and TRBJ2-7; D might be TRBD1 (7 bases). Germline V CDR1 and CDR2: SGHAT, FQNNGV. Trimming stripped 7 bases from V and 3 bases from J, with 19 bases between. The CDR3 loop spans 15 amino acids. As DNA, the CDR3 is TGTGCCAGCACCCACTGGGGGGACAGACTCTACGAGCAGTACTTC. Translation gives CASTHWGDRLYEQYF.

The rearrangement joins TRBV2 to TRBJ1-5; TRBD1 is a possible D gene (5 bases). In germline, CDR1 is SNHLY, CDR2 FYNNEI. The germline V and J ends were trimmed by 6 bases and 1 base, with 10 bases remaining between them. The CDR3 runs 14 residues. In nucleotides, the CDR3 is TGTGCCAGCAGGGCAGGGATGAGCAATCAGCCCCAGCATTTT. It yields the protein CASRAGMSNQPQHF.

The chain couples TRBV5-1 to TRBJ2-1, with D maybe TRBD1 (6 bases). CDR3 length: 16 amino acids. In germline, CDR1 is SGHRS, CDR2 YFSETQ. V lost 5 bases, J lost 10 bases, and 25 bases lay in between. The CDR3 DNA reads TGCGCCAGCAGAGTACAGGGAAGGGGAACGGGCGGAGAGCAGTTCTTC. It specifies CASRVQGRGTGGEQFF.

V gene TRBV3-1 (or the pseudogene TRBV3-2) combines with J gene TRBJ1-2; no definite D call. The CDR3 extends over 16 amino acids. Germline V gene sequence: CDR1 LGHDT, CDR2 YNNKEL (reference sequence). V gave up 0 bases and J gave up 6 bases, with 17 bases separating them. The CDR3 is CASSQEGSGVGDGYTF. Written as DNA, the CDR3 is TGTGCCAGCAGCCAAGAGGGTAGCGGCGTGGGAGATGGCTACACCTTC.

This chain joins TRBV18 and TRBJ2-3; D remains unclear. Trimming removed 2 bases from V and 0 bases from J, with 6 bases in between. CDR3 size: 14 residues. Germline V gene sequence: CDR1 KGHSH, CDR2 LQKENI. The CDR3 DNA reads TGTGCCAGCTCACCATACATGAGCACAGATACGCAGTATTTT. Protein sequence: CASSPYMSTDTQYF.

The chain recombines TRBV5-4 with TRBJ2-4; D is possibly TRBD1 (6 bases). CDR3 length: 15 residues. The V end lost 4 bases, the J end lost 6 bases, and 17 bases lay between the germline ends. Germline CDR1 and CDR2: SGHNT and YYREEE (reference sequence). Here the CDR3 DNA reads TGTGCCAGCAGCAACCTAGCCTTGGACAGAAACATTCAGTACTTC. It translates to CASSNLALDRNIQYF.

This sequence joins TRBV5-1 and TRBJ1-2; D is perhaps TRBD1 (5 bases). CDR1 and CDR2 (germline): SGHRS, YFSETQ. The germline V and J ends were trimmed by 4 bases and 8 bases, with 18 bases remaining between them. The CDR3 extends over 14 amino acids. CDR3 residues: CASSNRQSGFGYTF. The DNA for the CDR3 is TGCGCCAGCAGCAATCGCCAATCAGGGTTCGGCTACACCTTC. The whole variable domain, remainder taken from reference TRBV5-1 and TRBJ1-2, is KAGVTQTPRYLIKTRGQQVTLSCSPISGHRSVSWYQQTPGQGLQFLFEYFSETQRNKGNFPGRFSGRQFSNSRSEMNVSTLELGDSALYLCASSNRQSGFGYTFGSGTRLTVV.

This chain joins TRBV9 and TRBJ2-2, with 9 bases that match TRBD1. Germline V gene lookup returns CDR1 SGDLS and CDR2 YYNGEE. The CDR3 spans 14 residues. The ends lost 7 bases at V and 4 bases at J; junction bases unmatched: 5. The CDR3 region has the DNA TGTGCCAGCTCCGGGACAGGGTTCACCGGGGAGCTGTTTTTT. Translating it yields CASSGTGFTGELFF. Filled out from reference TRBV9 and TRBJ2-2, the complete variable domain reads DSGVTQTPKHLITATGQRVTLRCSPRSGDLSVYWYQQSLDQGLQFLIQYYNGEERAKGNILERFSAQQFPDLHSELNLSSLELGDSALYFCASSGTGFTGELFFGEGSRLTVL.

J is TRBJ1-1 and V is TRBV7-2, with D possibly being TRBD1 (5 bases). Trimming took 0 bases from V and 1 from J, leaving 18 bases between them. Per germline, CDR1 SGHTA and CDR2 FQGNSA. This CDR3 region has 18 residues. The CDR3, as DNA: TGTGCCAGCAGCTTAGCCCGGGGAGGGGTAGGGAGGAACACTGAAGCTTTCTTT. This translates into CASSLARGGVGRNTEAFF.

V usage is TRBV2 and J usage is TRBJ2-1; 10 positions agree with TRBD2. The CDR3 consists of 13 residues. The junction had 3 bases not matched to a gene; V was cut back by 6 bases and J by 7 bases. CDR1 SNHLY and CDR2 FYNNEI come from the germline V gene. CDR3 nucleotides: TGTGCCAGCAGCCTAGCGGGAGATAATGAGCAGTTCTTC. This gives the protein CASSLAGDNEQFF.

The chain uses TRBV4-1 and TRBJ1-4; 7 nucleotides agree with TRBD1. V was clipped by 0 bases and J by 7 bases; unmatched bases: 2. There are 14 residues in the CDR3. Germline values: CDR1 MGHRA, CDR2 YSYEKL. The CDR3 bases are TGCGCCAGCAGCCAAGACGGGACAGTTGAAAAACTGTTTTTT. Translation gives CASSQDGTVEKLFF.

The chain links TRBV5-1 to TRBJ2-5, with D possibly TRBD1 on 6 matching bases. Germline CDR1 SGHRS, CDR2 YFSETQ. The length of the CDR3 is 15 residues. The V gene lost 2 bases and the J gene lost 2 bases, with 13 bases spanning the gap. CDR3 nucleotide sequence: TGCGCCAGCAGCTTTCCTGGGGGCCCACAAGAGACCCAGTACTTC. It codes for CASSFPGGPQETQYF. The full variable domain, its missing parts supplied by reference TRBV5-1 and TRBJ2-5, is KAGVTQTPRYLIKTRGQQVTLSCSPISGHRSVSWYQQTPGQGLQFLFEYFSETQRNKGNFPGRFSGRQFSNSRSEMNVSTLELGDSALYLCASSFPGGPQETQYFGPGTRLLVL.

V and J are TRBV4-1 and TRBJ1-1; TRBD1 matches at 8 bases. This CDR3 is 14 amino acids long. V shed 3 bases, J shed 7 bases, and the junction held 7 bases outside the gene matches. Germline CDR1 MGHRA, CDR2 YSYEKL. The CDR3 DNA follows: TGCGCCAGCAGCCACGGACAGGGCTATGATGAAGCTTTCTTT. This encodes CASSHGQGYDEAFF.